The clone carrying this TCR beta chain was seen once. These data originate in a study of blood T cell repertoires in COVID-19. V trimming: 8 bases; J trimming: 7 bases; junction bases outside the gene matches: 13. Germline assignment: CDR1 LNHDA and CDR2 SQIVND (reference sequence). This CDR3 comprises 14 residues. This table comes from immunoSEQ multiplex PCR, and its TCRdb copy is limited to in-frame clones, with some not included. The sample includes 210,000 or so clones, 80% to 90% of them seen just once. This rearrangement joins TRBV19 to TRBJ1-2, with 7 bases lining up with TRBD1. The sample was peripheral blood. The TCR comes from a man aged 50-59 years with acute or convalescent COVID-19. As DNA, the CDR3 is TGTGCCAGTTTGCCCCAGGGACAGTTTGCTGGCTACACCTTC. This gives the protein CASLPQGQFAGYTF. Full variable domain (outside the CDR3, taken from reference TRBV19 and TRBJ1-2): DGGITQSPKYLFRKEGQNVTLSCEQNLNHDAMYWYRQDPGQGLRLIYYSQIVNDFQKGDIAEGYSVSREKKESFPLTVTSAQKNPTAFYLCASLPQGQFAGYTFGSGTRLTVV.